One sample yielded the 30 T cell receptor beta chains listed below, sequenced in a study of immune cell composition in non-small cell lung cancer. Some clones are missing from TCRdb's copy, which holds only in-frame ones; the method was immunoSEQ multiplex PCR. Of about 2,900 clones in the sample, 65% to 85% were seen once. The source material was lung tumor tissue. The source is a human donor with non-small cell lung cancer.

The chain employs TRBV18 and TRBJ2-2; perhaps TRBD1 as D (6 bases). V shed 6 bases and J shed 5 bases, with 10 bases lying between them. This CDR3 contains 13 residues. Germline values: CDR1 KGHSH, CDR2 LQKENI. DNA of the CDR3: TGTGCCAGCTCGCTCCAGGGGACCGGGGAGCTGTTTTTT. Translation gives CASSLQGTGELFF.

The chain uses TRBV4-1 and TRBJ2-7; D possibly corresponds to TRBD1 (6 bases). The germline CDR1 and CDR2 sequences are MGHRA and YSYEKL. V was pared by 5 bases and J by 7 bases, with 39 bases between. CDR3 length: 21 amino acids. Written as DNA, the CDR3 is TGCGCCAGCAGCGACCCCGCACGATTATCTAGGACGAGACAGGACTCGGGGGAGCAGTACTTC. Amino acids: CASSDPARLSRTRQDSGEQYF.

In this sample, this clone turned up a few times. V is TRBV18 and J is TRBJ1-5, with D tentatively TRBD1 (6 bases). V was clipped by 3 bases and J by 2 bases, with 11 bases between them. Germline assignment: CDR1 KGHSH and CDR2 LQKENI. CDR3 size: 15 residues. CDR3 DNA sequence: TGTGCCAGCTCACCTCTCCCAGGGGGCAATCAGCCCCAGCATTTT. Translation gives CASSPLPGGNQPQHF.

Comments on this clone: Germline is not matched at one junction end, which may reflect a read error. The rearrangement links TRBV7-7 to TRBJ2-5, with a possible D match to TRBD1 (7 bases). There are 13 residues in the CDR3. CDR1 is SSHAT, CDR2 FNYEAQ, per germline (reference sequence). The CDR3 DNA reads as TGTGCTAGCAGCCAGGGGGGCCAAGAGACCCAGTACTTC. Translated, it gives CASSQGGQETQYF.

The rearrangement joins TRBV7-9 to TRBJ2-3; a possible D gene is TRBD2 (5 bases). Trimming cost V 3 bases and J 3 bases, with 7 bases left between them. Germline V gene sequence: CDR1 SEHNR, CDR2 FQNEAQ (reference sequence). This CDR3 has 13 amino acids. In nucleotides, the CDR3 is TGTGCCAGCAGCTTGGGAGTGACAGATACGCAGTATTTT. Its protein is CASSLGVTDTQYF.

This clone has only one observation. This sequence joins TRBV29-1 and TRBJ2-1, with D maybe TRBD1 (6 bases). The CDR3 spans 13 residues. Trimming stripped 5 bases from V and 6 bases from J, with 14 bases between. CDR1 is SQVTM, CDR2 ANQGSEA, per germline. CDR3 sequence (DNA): TGCAGCGTTCCAGGGGCACAGGGCAATGAGCAGTTCTTC. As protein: CSVPGAQGNEQFF.

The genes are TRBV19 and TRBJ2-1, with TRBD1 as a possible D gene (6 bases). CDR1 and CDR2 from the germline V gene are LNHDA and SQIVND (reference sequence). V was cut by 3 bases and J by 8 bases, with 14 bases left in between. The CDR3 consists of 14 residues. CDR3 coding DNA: TGTGCCAGTAGTATCTCGACAGGAATGTATGAGCAGTTCTTC. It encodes CASSISTGMYEQFF.

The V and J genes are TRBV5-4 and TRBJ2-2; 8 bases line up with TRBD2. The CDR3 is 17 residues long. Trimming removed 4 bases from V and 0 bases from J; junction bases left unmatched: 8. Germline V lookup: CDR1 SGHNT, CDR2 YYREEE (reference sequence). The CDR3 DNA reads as TGTGCCAGCAGCGCCCAAGCGGGGGCCTCGAACACCGGGGAGCTGTTTTTT. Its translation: CASSAQAGASNTGELFF.

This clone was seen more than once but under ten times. In nucleotides, the CDR3 is TGTGCCAGCAGCTTCGCCGGGACAGGGGACAACACTGAAGCTTTCTTT. Protein product: CASSFAGTGDNTEAFF. The chain is built from TRBV13 and TRBJ1-1; 10 bases are a match to TRBD1. The germline V gene has CDR1 PRHDT and CDR2 FYEKMQ (reference sequence). There are 16 residues in the CDR3. The V and J ends lost 3 bases and 2 bases, in that order; junction bases with no gene match: 6.

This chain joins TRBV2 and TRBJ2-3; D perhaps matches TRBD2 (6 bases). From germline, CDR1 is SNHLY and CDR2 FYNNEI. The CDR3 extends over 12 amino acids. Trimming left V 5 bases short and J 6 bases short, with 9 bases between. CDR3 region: CASSLAGDTQYF. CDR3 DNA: TGTGCCAGCAGTCTGGCGGGGGATACGCAGTATTTT.

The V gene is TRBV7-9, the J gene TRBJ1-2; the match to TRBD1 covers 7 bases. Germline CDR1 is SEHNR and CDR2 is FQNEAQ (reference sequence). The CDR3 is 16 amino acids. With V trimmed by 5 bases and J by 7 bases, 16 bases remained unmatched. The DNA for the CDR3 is TGTGCCAGCAGCACGACAGGGTCCGGGATTCAGGCTGGCTACACCTTC. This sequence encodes CASSTTGSGIQAGYTF.

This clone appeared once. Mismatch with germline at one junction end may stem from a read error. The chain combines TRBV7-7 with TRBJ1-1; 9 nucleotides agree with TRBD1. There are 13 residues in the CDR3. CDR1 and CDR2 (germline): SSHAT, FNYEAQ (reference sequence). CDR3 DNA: TGTGCTAGCAGCGAGGGGACAGGGACTGAAGCTTTCTTT. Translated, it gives CASSEGTGTEAFF.

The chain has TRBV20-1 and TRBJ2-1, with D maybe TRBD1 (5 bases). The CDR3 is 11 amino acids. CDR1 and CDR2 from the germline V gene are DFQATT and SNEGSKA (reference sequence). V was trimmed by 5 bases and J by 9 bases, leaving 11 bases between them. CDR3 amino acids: CSAPGKGEQFF. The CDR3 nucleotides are TGCAGTGCTCCAGGGAAGGGTGAGCAGTTCTTC.

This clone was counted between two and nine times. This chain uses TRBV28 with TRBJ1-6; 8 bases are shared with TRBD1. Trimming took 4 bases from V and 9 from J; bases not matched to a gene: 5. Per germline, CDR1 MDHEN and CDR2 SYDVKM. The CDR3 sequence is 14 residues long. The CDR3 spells CASSSGTGGSPLHF. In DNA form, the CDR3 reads TGTGCCAGCAGTTCCGGGACAGGAGGTTCACCCCTCCACTTT.

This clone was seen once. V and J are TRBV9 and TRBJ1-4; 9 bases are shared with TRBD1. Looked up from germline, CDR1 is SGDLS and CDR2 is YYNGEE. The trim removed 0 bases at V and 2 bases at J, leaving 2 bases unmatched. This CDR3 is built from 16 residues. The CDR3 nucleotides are TGTGCCAGCAGCGTAGGAGGACAGGGGACTAATGAAAAACTGTTTTTT. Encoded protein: CASSVGGQGTNEKLFF.

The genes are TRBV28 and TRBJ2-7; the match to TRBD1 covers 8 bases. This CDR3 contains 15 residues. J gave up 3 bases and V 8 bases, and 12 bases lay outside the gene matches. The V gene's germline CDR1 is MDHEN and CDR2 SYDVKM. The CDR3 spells CASGTLRDRNYEQYF. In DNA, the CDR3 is TGTGCCAGCGGAACCTTGCGGGACAGGAACTACGAGCAGTACTTC.

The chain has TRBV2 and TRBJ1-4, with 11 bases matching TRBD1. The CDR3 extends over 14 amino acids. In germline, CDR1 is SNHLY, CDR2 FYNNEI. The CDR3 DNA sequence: TGTGCAGACAAACGGACAGGGGGCTCTGAAAAACTGTTTTTT. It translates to CADKRTGGSEKLFF.

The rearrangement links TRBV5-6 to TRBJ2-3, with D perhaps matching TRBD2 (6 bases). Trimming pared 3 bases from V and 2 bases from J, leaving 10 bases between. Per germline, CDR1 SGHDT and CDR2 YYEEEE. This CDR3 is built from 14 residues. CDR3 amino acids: CASSWTTLTDTQYF. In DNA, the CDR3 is TGTGCCAGCAGCTGGACTACCCTCACAGATACGCAGTATTTT. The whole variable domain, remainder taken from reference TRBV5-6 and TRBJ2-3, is DAGVTQSPTHLIKTRGQQVTLRCSPKSGHDTVSWYQQALGQGPQFIFQYYEEEERQRGNFPDRFSGHQFPNYSSELNVNALLLGDSALYLCASSWTTLTDTQYFGPGTRLTVL.

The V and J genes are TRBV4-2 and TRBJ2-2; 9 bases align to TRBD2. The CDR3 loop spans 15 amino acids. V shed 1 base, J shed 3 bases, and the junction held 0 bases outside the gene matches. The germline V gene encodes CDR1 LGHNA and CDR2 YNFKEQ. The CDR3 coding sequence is TGTGCCAGCAGCCAAGGGACTAGCGACACCGGGGAGCTGTTTTTT. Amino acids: CASSQGTSDTGELFF.

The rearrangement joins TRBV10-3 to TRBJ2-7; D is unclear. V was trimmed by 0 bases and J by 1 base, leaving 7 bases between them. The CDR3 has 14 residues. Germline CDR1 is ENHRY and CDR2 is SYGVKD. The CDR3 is CAISESQISYEQYF. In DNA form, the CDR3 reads TGTGCCATCAGTGAGTCGCAGATTTCCTACGAGCAGTACTTC.

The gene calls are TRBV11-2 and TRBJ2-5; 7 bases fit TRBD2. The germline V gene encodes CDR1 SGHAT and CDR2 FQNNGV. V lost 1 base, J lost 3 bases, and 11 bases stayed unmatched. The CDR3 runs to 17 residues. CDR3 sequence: CASSLGQRGGGEETQYF. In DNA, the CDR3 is TGTGCCAGCAGCTTAGGCCAGAGGGGCGGGGGAGAAGAGACCCAGTACTTC.

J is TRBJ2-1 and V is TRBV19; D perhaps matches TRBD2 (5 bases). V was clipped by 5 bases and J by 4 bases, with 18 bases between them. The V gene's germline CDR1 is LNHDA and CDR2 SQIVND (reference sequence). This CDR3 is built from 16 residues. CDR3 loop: CASSSFMRVSYNEQFF. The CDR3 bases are TGTGCCAGTAGTTCTTTCATGAGGGTCTCGTACAATGAGCAGTTCTTC.

The CDR3, as DNA: TGCGCCAGCAGCCCCTTCGGGGGGGCCTACGAGCAGTACTTC. Translated, it gives CASSPFGGAYEQYF. This rearrangement joins TRBV4-3 to TRBJ2-7; 8 bases are shared with TRBD2. CDR3 length: 14 residues. CDR1 LGHNA and CDR2 YSLEER come from the germline V gene. Trimming removed 4 bases from V and 2 bases from J; junction bases left unmatched: 4.

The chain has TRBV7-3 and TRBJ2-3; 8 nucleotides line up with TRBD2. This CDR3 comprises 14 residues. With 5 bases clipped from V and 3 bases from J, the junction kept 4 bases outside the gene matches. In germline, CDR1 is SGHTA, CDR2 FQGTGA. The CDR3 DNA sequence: TGTGCCAGCAGCCCCGGGACTAGTACAGATACGCAGTATTTT. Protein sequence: CASSPGTSTDTQYF.

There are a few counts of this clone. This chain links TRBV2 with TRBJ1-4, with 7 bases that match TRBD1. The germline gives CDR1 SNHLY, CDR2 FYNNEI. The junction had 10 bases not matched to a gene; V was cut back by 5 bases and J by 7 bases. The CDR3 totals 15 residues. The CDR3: CASSPLRAGGEKLFF. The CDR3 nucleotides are TGTGCCAGCAGTCCCCTACGGGCAGGGGGTGAAAAACTGTTTTTT.

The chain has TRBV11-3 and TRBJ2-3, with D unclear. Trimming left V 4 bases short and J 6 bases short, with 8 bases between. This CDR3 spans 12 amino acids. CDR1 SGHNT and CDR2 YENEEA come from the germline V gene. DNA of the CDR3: TGTGCCAGCAGCTCCCGTTCGGATACGCAGTATTTT. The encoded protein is CASSSRSDTQYF.

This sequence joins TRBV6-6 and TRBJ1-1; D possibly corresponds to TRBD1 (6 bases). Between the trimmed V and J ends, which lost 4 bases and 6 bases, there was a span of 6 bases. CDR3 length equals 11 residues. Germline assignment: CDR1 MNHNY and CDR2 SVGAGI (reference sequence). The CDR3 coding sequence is TGTGCCAGCAGTTGGACAGCTGAAGCTTTCTTT. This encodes CASSWTAEAFF.

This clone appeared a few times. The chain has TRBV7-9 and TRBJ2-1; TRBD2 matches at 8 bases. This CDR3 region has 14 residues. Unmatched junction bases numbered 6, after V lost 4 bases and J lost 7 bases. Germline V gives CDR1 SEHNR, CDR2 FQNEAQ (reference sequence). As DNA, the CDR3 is TGTGCCAGCAGCTCTTCCGGGACTAGGAATGAGCAGTTCTTC. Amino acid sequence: CASSSSGTRNEQFF. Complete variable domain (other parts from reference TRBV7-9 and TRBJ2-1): DTGVSQNPRHKITKRGQNVTFRCDPISEHNRLYWYRQTLGQGPEFLTYFQNEAQLEKSRLLSDRFSAERPKGSFSTLEIQRTEQGDSAMYLCASSSSGTRNEQFFGPGTRLTVL.

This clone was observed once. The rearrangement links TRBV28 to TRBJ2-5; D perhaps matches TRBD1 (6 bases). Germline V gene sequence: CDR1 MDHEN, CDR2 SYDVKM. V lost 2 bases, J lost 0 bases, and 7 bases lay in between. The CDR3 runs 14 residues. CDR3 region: CASSLTGYQETQYF. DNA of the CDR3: TGTGCCAGCAGTTTAACAGGGTACCAAGAGACCCAGTACTTC.

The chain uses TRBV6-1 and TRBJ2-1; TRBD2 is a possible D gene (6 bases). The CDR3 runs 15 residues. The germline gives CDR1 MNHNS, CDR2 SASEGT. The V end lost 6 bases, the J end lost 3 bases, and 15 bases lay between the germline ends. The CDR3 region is CASSQLSGVYNEQFF. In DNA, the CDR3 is TGTGCCAGCAGCCAACTTAGCGGAGTCTACAATGAGCAGTTCTTC.